A selection of T cell receptor beta chains follows, all from one sample in a study of control samples from healthy donors and cancer patients. Here immunoSEQ multiplex PCR was the method, and the copy in TCRdb shows in-frame clones only, minus some. The repertoire holds 120,000 or so clones, with roughly 90% as singletons. Input material: blood. All receptors come from a man younger than 35 in good health. Each CDR3 is given with its conserved first and last residue. Fields, in order: clone size, D gene, J gene, V gene, CDR3 DNA, CDR3 protein. D genes are given only for firm matches. The size entry is marked missing in some rows and otherwise reads once, few, many or a size class.

- - TRBJ1-6 TRBV5-1 TGCGCCAGCAGCTTGGCCGAGGGTTCACCCCTCCACTTT CASSLAEGSPLHF
- - TRBJ1-1 TRBV18 TGTGCCAGCTCTCGGGCCCAGAACACTGAAGCTTTCTTT CASSRAQNTEAFF
- TRBD1 TRBJ1-5 TRBV2 TGTGCCAGCAGTGTTAGGGACAGGGGGAGCAATCAGCCCCAGCATTTT CASSVRDRGSNQPQHF
- - TRBJ1-6 TRBV27 TGTGCCAGCAGTTTATGGGGGCAGGCCGATTCACCCCTCCACTTT CASSLWGQADSPLHF
- TRBD1 TRBJ1-6 TRBV27 TGTGCCAGCAGCTCGTACCGATACAGGGGGCTCATATCCTATAATTCACCCCTCCACTTT CASSSYRYRGLISYNSPLHF
- - TRBJ1-1 TRBV9 TGTGCCAGCAAAAGGGGTGAGAACACTGAAGCTTTCTTT CASKRGENTEAFF
- - TRBJ1-3 TRBV7-6 TGTGCCAGCAGCTTAATGTTCGGGACTGGAAACACCATATATTTT CASSLMFGTGNTIYF
few - TRBJ2-1 TRBV5-1 TGCGCCAGCAGCCGACCGGACACTTCCCTGGACAATGAGCAGTTCTTC CASSRPDTSLDNEQFF
few - TRBJ2-1 TRBV29-1 TGCAGCGTGGAAGGGCAGGGGTACAATGAGCAGTTCTTC CSVEGQGYNEQFF
- - TRBJ2-5 TRBV9 TGTGCCAGCAGCGTAGCGGCCCAGGGATTACAAGAGACCCAGTACTTC CASSVAAQGLQETQYF
once - TRBJ2-7 TRBV28 TGTGCCAGCAGTTCACAGGGCTCCTACGAGCAGTACTTC CASSSQGSYEQYF
- - TRBJ1-4 TRBV9 TGTGCCAGCAGCGTAACCGGCCAGGGTGGCGGAAAACTGTTTTTT CASSVTGQGGGKLFF
- - TRBJ1-1 TRBV19 TGTGCCAGTAGTGTCTACCCAATGAACACTGAAGCTTTCTTT CASSVYPMNTEAFF
- TRBD1 TRBJ2-2 TRBV11-3 TGTGCCAGCAGCCCCGACAGGGGACACGGGGAGCTGTTTTTT CASSPDRGHGELFF
- - TRBJ2-5 TRBV2 TGTGCCAGCAGTGAAGTCGCAGCCAAAGAGACCCAGTACTTC CASSEVAAKETQYF
once TRBD2 TRBJ2-3 TRBV7-2 TGTGCCAGCAGCTCCGGGACTAGCGGCGGTACGCAGTATTTT CASSSGTSGGTQYF
- TRBD2 TRBJ2-7 TRBV7-9 TGTGCCAGCAGCGGCTACCTAGCGGGGGGGAATTCCTACGAGCAGTACTTC CASSGYLAGGNSYEQYF
- - TRBJ2-7 TRBV7-9 TGTGCCAGCAGCTTAGGGTTAGGGGAAGACGAGCAGTACTTC CASSLGLGEDEQYF
- - TRBJ1-1 TRBV12-3/TRBV12-4 TGTGCCAGCAGTTTAAAACCGAACACTGAAGCTTTCTTT CASSLKPNTEAFF
- - TRBJ1-4 TRBV5-6 TGTGCCAGCAGCTGGGCGGCTAATGAAAAACTGTTTTTT CASSWAANEKLFF
once TRBD1 TRBJ1-4 TRBV4-1 TGCGCCAGCAGCCCGAGCAGACAGGGGAGAGATGAAAAACTGTTTTTT CASSPSRQGRDEKLFF
- TRBD2 TRBJ2-5 TRBV7-9 TGTGCCAGCAGCTTAAGCGGGGGAGAGACCCAGTACTTC CASSLSGGETQYF
- - TRBJ1-3 TRBV9 TGTGCCAGCAGCGTGGGCAGGGTGAGCTCTGGAAACACCATATATTTT CASSVGRVSSGNTIYF
- TRBD1 TRBJ1-6 TRBV3-1/TRBV3-2 TGTGCCAGCAGCCCCAGATATTCACAGGGGCATTCACCCCTCCACTTT CASSPRYSQGHSPLHF
- - TRBJ1-1 TRBV6-5 TGTGCCAGCAGGATCTCGAACACTGAAGCTTTCTTT CASRISNTEAFF
- - TRBJ1-1 TRBV2 TGTGCCAGCAGTGATGAGGGCCCCGGAGTGACTGAAGCTTTCTTT CASSDEGPGVTEAFF
- TRBD1 TRBJ1-2 TRBV6-5 TGTGCCAGCCACCCCGACAGGGTCAACTATGGCTACACCTTC CASHPDRVNYGYTF
- - TRBJ1-4 TRBV4-1 TGCGCCAGCAGCCAAGAGCCGAGTGGGAGAGCAGAAAAACTGTTTTTT CASSQEPSGRAEKLFF
- TRBD1 TRBJ1-2 TRBV2 TGTGCCAGCAGGGACAGGGGAAAGGGATATGGCTACACCTTC CASRDRGKGYGYTF
- TRBD2 TRBJ2-1 TRBV10-3 TGTGCCATCAGTGAATTAGCGGGGGGCCTTGAGCAGTTCTTC CAISELAGGLEQFF
- - TRBJ2-1 TRBV18 TGTGCCAGCTCACCACCCGCAGGCACGAGCTCCTACAATGAGCAGTTCTTC CASSPPAGTSSYNEQFF
- TRBD1 TRBJ1-1 TRBV27 TGTGCCAGCAGTTTCACAGGGGGGAACACTGAAGCTTTCTTT CASSFTGGNTEAFF
- - TRBJ1-5 TRBV7-2 TGTGCCAGCAGCTTAGTAGGAGGGGTCAATCAGCCCCAGCATTTT CASSLVGGVNQPQHF
- - TRBJ1-2 TRBV30 TGTGCCTGGGACTTAGGGAACTATGGCTACACCTTC CAWDLGNYGYTF
- - TRBJ1-4 TRBV5-1 TGCGCCAGCAGCATCGTAGGGTCCCCTAATGAAAAACTGTTTTTT CASSIVGSPNEKLFF
- - TRBJ1-2 TRBV2 TGTGCCAGCATCCCGGACAGAAACGGTGGCTACACCTTC CASIPDRNGGYTF
- - TRBJ1-6 TRBV6-1 TGTGCCAGCAGTGAAGAGGGAACAATAGCTAATTCACCCCTCCACTTT CASSEEGTIANSPLHF
- TRBD1 TRBJ1-1 TRBV19 TGTGCCAGTAGAGACCCGGGACAGGGGGACACTGAAGCTTTCTTT CASRDPGQGDTEAFF
- - TRBJ1-3 TRBV4-1 TGCGCCAGCAGCCAGCATTCCGGGACAGGAAACACCATATATTTT CASSQHSGTGNTIYF
once TRBD2 TRBJ2-3 TRBV5-1 TGCGCCAGCACTAGCGGGGGGGCAGATACGCAGTATTTT CASTSGGADTQYF
- - TRBJ2-5 TRBV3-1/TRBV3-2 TGTGCCAGCAGCCAAATCTCGCGATCTCGAGAGACCCAGTACTTC CASSQISRSRETQYF